Listed here is a single T cell receptor beta chain. No antigen is known for it. This CDR3 region has 13 residues. The germline V and J ends were trimmed by 3 bases and 3 bases, with 8 bases remaining between them. Germline-derived CDR1 and CDR2 are MNHEY and SVGAGI. Generated by immunoSEQ multiplex PCR, the TCRdb table keeps only in-frame clones and is missing some. The sample lists some 98,000 clones, about 80% occurring once. The data derive from a study of OX40 agonist ivuxolimab in advanced cancers. General study findings and limits: Near-lowest levels of clonal expansion characterized partial responders at 0.1-3.0 mg/kg.

This material consisted of CD4+ or CD8+ T cells sorted from blood, taken in a trial of the OX40 agonist ivuxolimab. The TCR was taken from an adult with an advanced solid tumor such as melanoma, head and neck, liver or kidney cancer. This chain uses TRBV6-5 with TRBJ1-1; no definite D call. DNA of the CDR3: TGTGCCAGCAGTTATTCCTTGGACACTGAAGCTTTCTTT. It yields the protein CASSYSLDTEAFF.